A single sample gave rise to the 6 T cell receptor beta chains below, sequenced in a study of blood T cell repertoires in COVID-19. Sequenced by immunoSEQ multiplex PCR; TCRdb stores in-frame clones only, minus some. The sample has 350,000 to 400,000 clones, less than 90% seen once; the top ten hold around 7.5%. What was sequenced was peripheral blood. The receptors were sampled from a woman aged 55-70 years with COVID-19, enrolled during active disease.

In its sample, this clone was seen once. This chain joins TRBV6-6 and TRBJ2-1, with TRBD2 matching over 8 bases. Germline values: CDR1 MNHNY, CDR2 SVGAGI (reference sequence). The CDR3 is made up of 17 amino acids. J gave up 0 bases and V 5 bases, and 9 bases lay outside the gene matches. The chain's CDR3 is CASSPGGDWSSYNEQFF. The CDR3 nucleotides are TGTGCCAGCAGTCCCGGGGGGGACTGGAGCTCCTACAATGAGCAGTTCTTC.

On this clone itself: The same CDR3 arises from other DNA sequences in this sample as well. The gene calls are TRBV7-2 and TRBJ2-5; 7 nucleotides align to TRBD1. There are 13 residues in the CDR3. Germline V lookup: CDR1 SGHTA, CDR2 FQGNSA. Trimming removed 5 bases from V and 4 bases from J; junction bases left unmatched: 4. Here the CDR3 reads CASSRGGAETQYF. CDR3 bases: TGTGCCAGCAGCCGAGGGGGCGCAGAGACCCAGTACTTC. The whole variable domain, remainder taken from reference TRBV7-2 and TRBJ2-5, is GAGVSQSPSNKVTEKGKDVELRCDPISGHTALYWYRQSLGQGLEFLIYFQGNSAPDKSGLPSDRFSAERTGGSVSTLTIQRTQQEDSAVYLCASSRGGAETQYFGPGTRLLVL.

CDR3 bases: TGTGCCTGGAGTAGGGGACAGGGATTACTCGGAAACATTCAGTACTTC. Its protein product is CAWSRGQGLLGNIQYF. V and J are TRBV30 and TRBJ2-4; TRBD1 aligns across 9 bases. This CDR3 is built from 16 residues. Germline loops: CDR1 GTSNPN, CDR2 SVGIG (reference sequence). Trimming at V came to 2 bases and at J to 6 bases, leaving 11 bases not matched to a gene.

The chain employs TRBV5-5 and TRBJ2-3; a possible D gene is TRBD1 (6 bases). The germline V and J ends were trimmed by 4 bases and 6 bases, with 15 bases remaining between them. Per the germline V gene, CDR1 is SGHKS and CDR2 is YYEKEE (reference sequence). This CDR3 has 14 amino acids. The CDR3 nucleotides read TGTGCCAGCAGCACCCTGGACAGCTCCGATACGCAGTATTTT. Translated, it gives CASSTLDSSDTQYF.

This clone was recorded once. The rearrangement uses TRBV3-1 (or the pseudogene TRBV3-2) and TRBJ1-1; unclear D gene. V was clipped by 4 bases and J by 1 base, with 13 bases between them. The CDR3 runs to 15 residues. Germline CDR1 reads LGHDT; CDR2 reads YNNKEL (reference sequence). The DNA for the CDR3 is TGTGCCAGCAGCCTACTAATCTCCGGGAACACTGAAGCTTTCTTT. It translates to CASSLLISGNTEAFF.

The CDR3 sequence: CASSPPAGPGDEQFF. CDR3 DNA sequence: TGCGCCAGCAGCCCACCAGCGGGGCCAGGGGATGAGCAGTTCTTC. The chain links TRBV4-1 to TRBJ2-1; possible D gene TRBD2, 7 bases. This CDR3 comprises 15 residues. Trimming shortened V by 4 bases and J by 8 bases, and 18 bases separated the two germline ends. Per the germline V gene, CDR1 is MGHRA and CDR2 is YSYEKL.